A single sample is the source of the 20 T cell receptor beta chains below, sequenced in a study of radiotherapy plus CTLA-4 blockade in lung cancer listed by TCRdb under 2018. Libraries were built with the immunoSEQ multiplex PCR assay. Not all clones reach the TCRdb copy of this immuneACCESS table, which keeps in-frame sequences only. Checked studies attribute under half of the gap to unresolved V genes and leave the rest unexplained. The sample table records about 39,000 clones; about four fifths of these occur just once. Roughly a quarter of the sample lies in the top ten. The specimen was peripheral blood, collected from a patient treated with radiotherapy plus ipilimumab. The receptors were gathered from a human donor with non-small cell lung cancer that progressed on radiotherapy plus ipilimumab.

This rearrangement joins TRBV6-1 to TRBJ1-5; D gene ambiguous. The CDR3 length is 14 residues. In germline, CDR1 is MNHNS, CDR2 SASEGT. V lost 6 bases to trimming and J lost 5 bases, with 14 bases between them. CDR3: CASSTTHPDQPQHF. CDR3 DNA: TGTGCCAGCAGCACGACACATCCTGATCAGCCCCAGCATTTT.

CDR3 sequence reads: CASSYSGSSYNEQFF. The DNA for the CDR3 is TGTGCCAGCAGTTACTCGGGGAGCTCCTACAATGAGCAGTTCTTC. The genes are TRBV6-5 and TRBJ2-1, with a tentative D call TRBD2 (5 bases). Trimming took off 0 bases at V and 0 bases at J, with 6 bases between the two ends. This CDR3 contains 15 residues. Per the germline V gene, CDR1 is MNHEY and CDR2 is SVGAGI.

The table lists this clone with a few counts. V usage is TRBV11-2 and J usage is TRBJ2-5; unclear D gene. Germline values: CDR1 SGHAT, CDR2 FQNNGV. V was shortened by 3 bases and J by 1 base, with 6 bases between the two germline ends. CDR3 length equals 13 residues. CDR3 sequence reads: CASSFRVQETQYF. The CDR3 nucleotides are TGTGCCAGCAGCTTCCGGGTCCAAGAGACCCAGTACTTC.

The J gene is TRBJ1-4, the V gene TRBV11-2; 12 bases line up with TRBD1. The J segment lost 8 bases and the V segment lost 9 bases, leaving 1 base of the junction unmatched. Germline CDR1 SGHAT, CDR2 FQNNGV. There are 12 residues in the CDR3. CDR3 DNA: TGTGCCAGTGGGACAGGGGGCGAAAAACTGTTTTTT. This sequence encodes CASGTGGEKLFF.

In this sample, this clone turned up once. The V gene is TRBV7-6, the J gene TRBJ2-5; maybe TRBD2 (7 bases). V shed 4 bases and J shed 1 base, with 13 bases lying between them. The germline gives CDR1 SGHVS, CDR2 FNYEAQ. The CDR3 is 15 amino acids. The CDR3 region is CASSSTRGAQETQYF. CDR3 in DNA: TGTGCCAGCAGCTCCACCCGGGGGGCCCAAGAGACCCAGTACTTC.

This clone came up a few times. This chain uses TRBV29-1 with TRBJ1-2; tentatively, D is TRBD1 (5 bases). CDR1 is SQVTM, CDR2 ANQGSEA, per germline. The V end was cut by 4 bases, the J end by 4 bases, with 13 bases between. There are 13 residues in the CDR3. CDR3 loop: CSVVPGGGYGYTF. The CDR3 bases are TGCAGCGTTGTGCCGGGGGGAGGCTATGGCTACACCTTC.

This clone has just one count. The DNA of the CDR3 is TGCGCCAGCAGCCTAGGGACAGCCAATTCACCCCTCCACTTT. It specifies CASSLGTANSPLHF. This chain links TRBV5-1 with TRBJ1-6, with 7 nucleotides matching TRBD1. CDR1 and CDR2 (germline): SGHRS, YFSETQ. V was clipped by 4 bases and J by 7 bases; unmatched bases: 5. CDR3 length: 14 amino acids.

This clone was found a few times. This rearrangement joins TRBV6-1 to TRBJ2-3; 7 bases line up with TRBD1. CDR1 is MNHNS, CDR2 SASEGT, per germline. V gave up 6 bases and J gave up 3 bases; unmatched junction bases: 6. The CDR3 length is 14 residues. CDR3 in amino acids: CASRTGQITDTQYF. For the CDR3, the DNA is TGTGCCAGCAGGACAGGGCAAATAACAGATACGCAGTATTTT.

This clone was seen only a few times. V is TRBV29-1 and J is TRBJ1-2; TRBD1 is a possible D gene (6 bases). V was trimmed by 3 bases and J by 2 bases, leaving 13 bases between them. The CDR3 runs to 14 residues. From germline, CDR1 is SQVTM and CDR2 ANQGSEA. The CDR3 region is CSVESYQGNYGYTF. The DNA of the CDR3 is TGCAGCGTTGAGTCGTATCAGGGGAACTATGGCTACACCTTC.

The rearrangement joins TRBV7-6 to TRBJ1-3; D remains ambiguous. Germline V gene lookup returns CDR1 SGHVS and CDR2 FNYEAQ. Trimming stripped 2 bases from V and 0 bases from J, with 8 bases between. The CDR3 is made up of 15 amino acids. Written as DNA, the CDR3 is TGTGCCAGCAGCTTATTCAGTCTCTCTGGAAACACCATATATTTT. Translation gives CASSLFSLSGNTIYF. The full variable domain, in which reference TRBV7-6 and TRBJ1-3 provide the parts outside the CDR3, is GAGVSQSPRYKVTKRGQDVALRCDPISGHVSLYWYRQALGQGPEFLTYFNYEAQQDKSGLPNDRFSAERPEGSISTLTIQRTEQRDSAMYRCASSLFSLSGNTIYFGEGSWLTVV.

V is TRBV6-1 and J is TRBJ1-2; 7 nucleotides align to TRBD1. V gave up 1 base and J gave up 5 bases; unmatched junction bases: 7. This CDR3 has 15 residues. Germline values: CDR1 MNHNS, CDR2 SASEGT. CDR3 residues: CASSEVQGVRYGYTF. The CDR3 DNA sequence: TGTGCCAGCAGTGAAGTCCAGGGGGTAAGATATGGCTACACCTTC.

This rearrangement joins TRBV13 to TRBJ2-1, with 7 bases aligning to TRBD2. V shed 2 bases and J 7 bases; nucleotides not matched to a gene: 14. Germline values: CDR1 PRHDT, CDR2 FYEKMQ (reference sequence). The CDR3 length is 17 residues. The CDR3, as DNA: TGTGCCAGCAGCTTATCCCCCGTTGGCGGGGGTACGAATGAGCAGTTCTTC. Amino acid sequence: CASSLSPVGGGTNEQFF.

This chain links TRBV18 with TRBJ1-1; a possible D gene is TRBD1 (5 bases). V dropped 3 bases and J dropped 10 bases, with 9 bases sitting between them. The germline CDR1 and CDR2 sequences are KGHSH and LQKENI. This CDR3 has 11 amino acids. CDR3: CASSPDRRAFF. CDR3 nucleotides: TGTGCCAGCTCACCCGACAGAAGAGCTTTCTTT.

The chain links TRBV6-6 to TRBJ1-5; TRBD1 is a possible D gene (5 bases). The CDR3 has 16 amino acids. Germline CDR1 and CDR2: MNHNY and SVGAGI (reference sequence). Between the trimmed V and J ends, which lost 5 bases and 0 bases, there was a span of 14 bases. The CDR3 reads CASSSTGLNSNQPQHF. The CDR3, as DNA: TGTGCCAGCAGTAGTACAGGTTTAAATAGCAATCAGCCCCAGCATTTT.

The chain joins TRBV28 to TRBJ2-5; maybe TRBD1 (5 bases). Trimming took off 6 bases at V and 0 bases at J, with 14 bases between the two ends. CDR1 is MDHEN and CDR2 is SYDVKM in the germline V gene. This CDR3 region has 15 residues. This CDR3 reads CASSDSRLYQETQYF. The CDR3 DNA follows: TGTGCCAGCAGCGACAGTCGTCTGTACCAAGAGACCCAGTACTTC.

The chain is built from TRBV25-1 and TRBJ1-4, with D perhaps matching TRBD1 (6 bases). This CDR3 comprises 13 residues. V lost 8 bases to trimming and J lost 5 bases, with 12 bases between them. Looked up from germline, CDR1 is MGHDK and CDR2 is SYGVNS. The CDR3 bases are TGTGCCAGCCGGGACACAGCAAATGAAAAACTGTTTTTT. It translates to CASRDTANEKLFF.

The V gene is TRBV21-1, the J gene TRBJ2-3; the DNA was not used to check the table's D call, TRBD1. TRBV21-1 is a pseudogene locus. This CDR3 spans 11 amino acids. CDR3 sequence reads: CASTPLATQYF. In DNA form, the CDR3 reads TGTGCCAGCACCCCCTTGGCTACGCAGTATTTT.

V is TRBV5-1 and J is TRBJ1-6; D not certain. V lost 4 bases and J lost 9, with 17 bases in between. Germline CDR1 SGHRS, CDR2 YFSETQ. The CDR3 runs 15 residues. This CDR3 reads CASSLSREPSSPLHF. The CDR3 DNA reads TGCGCCAGCAGCCTATCTCGGGAACCCTCTTCACCCCTCCACTTT.

This clone has only one observation. The chain combines TRBV19 with TRBJ1-4, with TRBD1 identical over 9 bases. CDR3 length: 15 amino acids. The J segment lost 5 bases and the V segment lost 5 bases, leaving 6 bases of the junction unmatched. Germline loops: CDR1 LNHDA, CDR2 SQIVND (reference sequence). DNA for the CDR3: TGTGCCAGTAGTGCTGGGACAGGGTGGAATGAAAAACTGTTTTTT. Its protein product is CASSAGTGWNEKLFF.

The chain employs TRBV6-6 and TRBJ1-1, with D possibly being TRBD1 (5 bases). The CDR3 contains 13 residues. Germline CDR1 is MNHNY and CDR2 is SVGAGI (reference sequence). V was trimmed by 2 bases and J by 11 bases, leaving 15 bases between them. CDR3 nucleotide sequence: TGTGCCAGCAGTTACGCATGGACACCCGCTGCTTTCTTT. Amino acids: CASSYAWTPAAFF.